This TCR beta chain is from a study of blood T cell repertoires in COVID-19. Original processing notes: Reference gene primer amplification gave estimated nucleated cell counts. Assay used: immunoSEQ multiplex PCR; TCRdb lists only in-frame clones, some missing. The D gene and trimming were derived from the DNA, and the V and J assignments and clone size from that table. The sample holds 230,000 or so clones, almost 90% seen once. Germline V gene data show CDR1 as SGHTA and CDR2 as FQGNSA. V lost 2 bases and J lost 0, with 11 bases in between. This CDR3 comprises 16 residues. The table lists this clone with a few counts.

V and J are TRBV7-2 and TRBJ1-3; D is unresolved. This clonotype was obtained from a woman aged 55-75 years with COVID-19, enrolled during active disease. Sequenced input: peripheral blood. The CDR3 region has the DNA TGTGCCAGCAGCTTAAGCACAGTCTACTCTGGAAACACCATATATTTT. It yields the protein CASSLSTVYSGNTIYF.